This record concerns one TCR beta chain sequence. The antigen remains unidentified. These data originate in a study of CXCR3-negative and CXCR3-positive naive CD8 T cells. Sorts that each held around 300,000 cells were run in triplicate for every CD8+ T cell subset. The study, taken as a whole, reports: Comparably high diversity marked both naive subsets, whereas memory CD8+ cells had much lower diversity.

TRB cDNA was prepared as libraries by UMI-labeled 5' RACE. After re-calling the 5' RACE reads, TCRdb lists one entry per CDR3 protein, DNA absent. Its table records 84,000 or so distinct CDR3 sequences. Looked up from germline, CDR1 is SGHTA and CDR2 is FQGNSA. The CDR3 consists of 15 residues. The receptor was isolated from a human donor in good health. Some clones in this sample may be carry-over from other donors' samples. This chain joins TRBV7-2 and TRBJ1-5. The sample taken for sequencing was naive CXCR3- CD8+ T cells from blood. Noted subset: CD45RO-CCR7+CD27+CD95- naive CD8+ T cells lacking CXCR3 (TNR3-). CDR3 in amino acids: CASSLAGVGNQPQHF.